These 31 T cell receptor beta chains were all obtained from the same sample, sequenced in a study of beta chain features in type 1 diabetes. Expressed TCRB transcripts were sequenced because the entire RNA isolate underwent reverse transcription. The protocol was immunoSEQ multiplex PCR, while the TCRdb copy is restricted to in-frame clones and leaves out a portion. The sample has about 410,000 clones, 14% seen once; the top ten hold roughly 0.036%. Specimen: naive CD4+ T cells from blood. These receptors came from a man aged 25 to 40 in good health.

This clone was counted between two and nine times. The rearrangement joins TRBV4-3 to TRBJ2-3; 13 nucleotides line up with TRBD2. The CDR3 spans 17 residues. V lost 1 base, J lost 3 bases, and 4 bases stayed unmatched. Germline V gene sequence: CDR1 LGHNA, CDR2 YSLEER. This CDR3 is CASSQVLTSGGTDTQYF. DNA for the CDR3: TGCGCCAGCAGCCAAGTCCTGACTAGCGGGGGGACAGATACGCAGTATTTT.

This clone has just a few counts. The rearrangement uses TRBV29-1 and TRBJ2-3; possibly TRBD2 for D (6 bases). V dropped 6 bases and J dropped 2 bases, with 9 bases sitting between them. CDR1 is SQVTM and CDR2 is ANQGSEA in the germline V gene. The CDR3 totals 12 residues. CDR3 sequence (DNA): TGCAGCGTGGGACTCCACACAGATACGCAGTATTTT. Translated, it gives CSVGLHTDTQYF.

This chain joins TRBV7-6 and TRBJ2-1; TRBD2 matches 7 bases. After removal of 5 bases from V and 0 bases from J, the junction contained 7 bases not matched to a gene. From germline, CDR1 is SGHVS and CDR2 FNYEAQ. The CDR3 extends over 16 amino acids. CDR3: CASSGVRETSYNEQFF. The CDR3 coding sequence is TGTGCCAGCAGCGGGGTGCGGGAGACCTCCTACAATGAGCAGTTCTTC.

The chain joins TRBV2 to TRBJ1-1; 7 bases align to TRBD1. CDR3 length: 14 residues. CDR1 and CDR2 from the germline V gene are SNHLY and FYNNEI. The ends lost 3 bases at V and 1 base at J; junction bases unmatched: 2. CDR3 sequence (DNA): TGTGCCAGCAGTGAGGACAGGACGAACACTGAAGCTTTCTTT. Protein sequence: CASSEDRTNTEAFF.

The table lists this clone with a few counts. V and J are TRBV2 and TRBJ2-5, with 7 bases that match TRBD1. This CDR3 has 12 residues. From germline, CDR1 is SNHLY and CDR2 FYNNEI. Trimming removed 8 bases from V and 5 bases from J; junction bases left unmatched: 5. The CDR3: CASGTGVETQYF. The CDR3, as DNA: TGTGCCAGCGGTACAGGGGTGGAGACCCAGTACTTC.

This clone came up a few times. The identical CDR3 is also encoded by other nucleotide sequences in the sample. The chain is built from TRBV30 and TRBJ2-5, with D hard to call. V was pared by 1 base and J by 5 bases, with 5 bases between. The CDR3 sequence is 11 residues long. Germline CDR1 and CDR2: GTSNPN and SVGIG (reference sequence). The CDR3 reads CAWSAGETQYF. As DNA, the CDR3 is TGTGCCTGGAGTGCCGGTGAGACCCAGTACTTC.

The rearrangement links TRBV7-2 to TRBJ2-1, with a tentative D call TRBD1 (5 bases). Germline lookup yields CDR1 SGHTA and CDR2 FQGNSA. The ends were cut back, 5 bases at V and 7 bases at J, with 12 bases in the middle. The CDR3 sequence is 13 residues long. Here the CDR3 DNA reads TGTGCCAGCAGCAACCGGGCAGGGAATGAGCAGTTCTTC. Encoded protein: CASSNRAGNEQFF.

The CDR3: CASNSWEGGNNEQFF. CDR3 bases: TGTGCCAGCAATTCATGGGAGGGAGGGAACAATGAGCAGTTCTTC. The chain is built from TRBV6-5 and TRBJ2-1; 7 bases fit TRBD2. This CDR3 region has 15 residues. V gave up 7 bases and J gave up 5 bases; unmatched junction bases: 11. Germline loops: CDR1 MNHEY, CDR2 SVGAGI.

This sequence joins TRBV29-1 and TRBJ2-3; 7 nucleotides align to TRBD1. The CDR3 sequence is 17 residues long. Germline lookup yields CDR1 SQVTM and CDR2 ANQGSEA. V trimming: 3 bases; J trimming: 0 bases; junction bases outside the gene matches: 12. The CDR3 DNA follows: TGCAGCGTTGACGGACAGGTCGAACAGCGTAGCACAGATACGCAGTATTTT. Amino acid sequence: CSVDGQVEQRSTDTQYF.

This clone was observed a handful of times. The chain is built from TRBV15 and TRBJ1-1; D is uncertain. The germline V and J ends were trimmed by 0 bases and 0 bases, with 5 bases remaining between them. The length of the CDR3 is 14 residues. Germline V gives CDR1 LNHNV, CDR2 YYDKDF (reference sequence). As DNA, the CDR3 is TGTGCCACCAGCAGAGAATGGGTGAACACTGAAGCTTTCTTT. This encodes CATSREWVNTEAFF.

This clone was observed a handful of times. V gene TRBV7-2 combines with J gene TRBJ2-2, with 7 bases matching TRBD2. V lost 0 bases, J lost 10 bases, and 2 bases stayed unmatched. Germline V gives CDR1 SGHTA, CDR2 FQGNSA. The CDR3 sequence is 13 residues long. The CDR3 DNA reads TGTGCCAGCAGCTTAGCGGGAGGGCCGGAGCTGTTTTTT. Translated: CASSLAGGPELFF.

The DNA of the CDR3 is TGTGCCAGCAGCGTAGGGACTGGTTGGAATGAGCAGTTCTTC. This encodes CASSVGTGWNEQFF. The chain has TRBV9 and TRBJ2-1; weak D call: TRBD2 (5 bases). Trimming cost V 0 bases and J 7 bases, with 11 bases left between them. The CDR3 length is 14 residues. CDR1 SGDLS and CDR2 YYNGEE come from the germline V gene.

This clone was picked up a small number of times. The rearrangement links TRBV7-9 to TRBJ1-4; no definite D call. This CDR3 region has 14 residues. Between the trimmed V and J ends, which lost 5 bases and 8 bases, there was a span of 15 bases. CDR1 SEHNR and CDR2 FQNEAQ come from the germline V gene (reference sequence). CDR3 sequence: CASSEQNTVEKLFF. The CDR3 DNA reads TGTGCCAGCAGCGAACAGAATACCGTGGAAAAACTGTTTTTT.

CDR3 sequence (DNA): TGTGCCAGCGGATTGGAGCGGAGGACCGGTGAGCAGTTCTTC. It codes for CASGLERRTGEQFF. J is TRBJ2-1 and V is TRBV2, with a tentative D call TRBD2 (5 bases). The CDR3 loop spans 14 amino acids. Germline V CDR1 and CDR2: SNHLY, FYNNEI. The V end was cut by 8 bases, the J end by 9 bases, with 20 bases between.

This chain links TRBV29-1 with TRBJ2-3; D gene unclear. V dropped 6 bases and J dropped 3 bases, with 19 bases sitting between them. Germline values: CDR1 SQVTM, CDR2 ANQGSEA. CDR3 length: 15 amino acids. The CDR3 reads CSVVNLGLSTDTQYF. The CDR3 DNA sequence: TGCAGCGTGGTTAATCTAGGTCTCTCAACAGATACGCAGTATTTT.

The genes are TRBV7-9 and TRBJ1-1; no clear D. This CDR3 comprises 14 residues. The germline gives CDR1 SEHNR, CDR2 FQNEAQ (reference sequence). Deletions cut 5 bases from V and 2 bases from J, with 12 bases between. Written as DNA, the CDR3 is TGTGCCAGCAGCGTAACCGTCATCAACACTGAAGCTTTCTTT. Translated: CASSVTVINTEAFF.

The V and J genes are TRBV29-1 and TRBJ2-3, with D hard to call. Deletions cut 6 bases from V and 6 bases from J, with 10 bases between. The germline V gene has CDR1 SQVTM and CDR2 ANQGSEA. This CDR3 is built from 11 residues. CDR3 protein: CSVTPPDTQYF. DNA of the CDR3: TGCAGCGTGACCCCGCCGGATACGCAGTATTTT.

CDR3 in amino acids: CAISGRAQETQYF. The CDR3 nucleotides read TGTGCCATCAGTGGTCGAGCGCAAGAGACCCAGTACTTC. The chain joins TRBV10-3 to TRBJ2-5; the D is unclear. V lost 4 bases and J lost 2, with 8 bases in between. The germline CDR1 and CDR2 sequences are ENHRY and SYGVKD. The CDR3 extends over 13 amino acids.

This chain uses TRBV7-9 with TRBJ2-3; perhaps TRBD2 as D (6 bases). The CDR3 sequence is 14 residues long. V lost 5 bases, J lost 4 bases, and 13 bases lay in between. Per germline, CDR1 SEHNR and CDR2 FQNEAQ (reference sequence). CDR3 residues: CASSHGGGPDTQYF. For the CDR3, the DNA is TGTGCCAGCAGCCATGGTGGAGGGCCAGATACGCAGTATTTT.

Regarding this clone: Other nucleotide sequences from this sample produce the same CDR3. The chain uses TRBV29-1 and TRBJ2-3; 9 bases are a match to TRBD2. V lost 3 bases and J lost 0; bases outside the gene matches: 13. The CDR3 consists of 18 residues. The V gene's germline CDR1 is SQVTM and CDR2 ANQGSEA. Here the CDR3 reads CSVDGGTGTSRSTDTQYF. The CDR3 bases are TGCAGCGTTGATGGTGGGACCGGGACTAGCAGAAGCACAGATACGCAGTATTTT.

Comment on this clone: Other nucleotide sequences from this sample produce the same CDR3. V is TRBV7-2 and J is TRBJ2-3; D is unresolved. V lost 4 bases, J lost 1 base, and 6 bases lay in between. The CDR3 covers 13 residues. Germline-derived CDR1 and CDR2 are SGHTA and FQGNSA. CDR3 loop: CASSSGRTDTQYF. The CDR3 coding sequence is TGTGCCAGCAGCTCCGGCCGCACAGATACGCAGTATTTT.

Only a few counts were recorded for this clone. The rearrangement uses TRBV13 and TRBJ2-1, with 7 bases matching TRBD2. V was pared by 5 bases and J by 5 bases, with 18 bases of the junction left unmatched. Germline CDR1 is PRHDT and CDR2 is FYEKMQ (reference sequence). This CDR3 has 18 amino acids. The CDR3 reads CASSPPRGPQAGNNEQFF. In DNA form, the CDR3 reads TGTGCCAGCAGCCCACCCCGGGGACCCCAAGCGGGAAACAATGAGCAGTTCTTC.

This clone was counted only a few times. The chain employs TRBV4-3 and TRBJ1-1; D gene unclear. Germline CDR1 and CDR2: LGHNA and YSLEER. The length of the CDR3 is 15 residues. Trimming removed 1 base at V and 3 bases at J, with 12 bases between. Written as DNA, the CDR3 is TGCGCCAGCAGCCAAGCGGCCAGAGGCTACACTGAAGCTTTCTTT. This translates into CASSQAARGYTEAFF.

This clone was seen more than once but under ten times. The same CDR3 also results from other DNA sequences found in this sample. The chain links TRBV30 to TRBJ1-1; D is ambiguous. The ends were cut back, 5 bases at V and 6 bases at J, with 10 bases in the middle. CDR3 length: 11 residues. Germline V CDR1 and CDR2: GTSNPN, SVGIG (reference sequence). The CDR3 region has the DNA TGTGCCTGGGCTCGGCGGGCTGAAGCTTTCTTT. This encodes CAWARRAEAFF.

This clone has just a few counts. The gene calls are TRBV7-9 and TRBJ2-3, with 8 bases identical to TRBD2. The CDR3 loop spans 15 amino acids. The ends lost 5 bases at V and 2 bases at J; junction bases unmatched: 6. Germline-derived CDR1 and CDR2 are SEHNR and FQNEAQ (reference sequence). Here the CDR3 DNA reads TGTGCCAGCAGCCCCACTAGCGGTTACACAGATACGCAGTATTTT. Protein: CASSPTSGYTDTQYF.

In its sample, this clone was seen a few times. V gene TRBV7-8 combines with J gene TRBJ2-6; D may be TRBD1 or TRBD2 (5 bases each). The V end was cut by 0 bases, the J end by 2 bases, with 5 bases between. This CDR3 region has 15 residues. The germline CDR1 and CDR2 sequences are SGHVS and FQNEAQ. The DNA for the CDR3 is TGTGCCAGCAGCTTAGCGGGGGCTGGGGCCAACGTCCTGACTTTC. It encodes CASSLAGAGANVLTF.

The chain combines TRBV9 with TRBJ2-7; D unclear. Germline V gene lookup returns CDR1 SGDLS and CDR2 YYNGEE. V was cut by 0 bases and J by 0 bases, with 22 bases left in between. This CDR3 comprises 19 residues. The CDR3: CASSVEAQWAKFSSYEQYV. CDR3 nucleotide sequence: TGTGCCAGCAGCGTAGAAGCGCAATGGGCCAAATTTAGCTCCTACGAGCAGTACGTC.

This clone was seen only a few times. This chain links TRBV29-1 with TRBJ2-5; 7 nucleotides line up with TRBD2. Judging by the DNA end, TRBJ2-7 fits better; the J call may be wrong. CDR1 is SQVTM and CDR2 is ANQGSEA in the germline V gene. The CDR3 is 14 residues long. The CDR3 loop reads CSVKRASGLYEQYF. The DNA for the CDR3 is TGCAGCGTGAAGAGGGCTAGCGGTTTATACGAGCAGTACTTC.

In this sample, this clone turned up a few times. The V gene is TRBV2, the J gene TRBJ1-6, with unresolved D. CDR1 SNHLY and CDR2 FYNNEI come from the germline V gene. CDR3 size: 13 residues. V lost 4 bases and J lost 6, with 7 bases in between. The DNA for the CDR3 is TGTGCCAGCAGTGGGGATTTTAATTCACCCCTCCACTTT. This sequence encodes CASSGDFNSPLHF.

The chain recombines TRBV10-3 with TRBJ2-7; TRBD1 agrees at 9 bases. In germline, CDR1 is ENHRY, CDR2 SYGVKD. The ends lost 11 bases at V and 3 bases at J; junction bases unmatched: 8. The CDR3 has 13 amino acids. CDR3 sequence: CAARTGDLYEQYF. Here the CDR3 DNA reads TGTGCCGCGCGGACAGGGGATCTCTACGAGCAGTACTTC.

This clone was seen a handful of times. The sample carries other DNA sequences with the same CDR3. The CDR3 region is CSASTGAGNTIYF. The CDR3 bases are TGCAGCGCCTCGACAGGGGCTGGAAACACCATATATTTT. The chain carries TRBV29-1 and TRBJ1-3, with 8 bases that match TRBD1. The V gene end was trimmed by 7 bases and the J gene end by 2 bases; junction bases not matched to a gene: 4. Germline V CDR1 and CDR2: SQVTM, ANQGSEA. This CDR3 region has 13 residues.